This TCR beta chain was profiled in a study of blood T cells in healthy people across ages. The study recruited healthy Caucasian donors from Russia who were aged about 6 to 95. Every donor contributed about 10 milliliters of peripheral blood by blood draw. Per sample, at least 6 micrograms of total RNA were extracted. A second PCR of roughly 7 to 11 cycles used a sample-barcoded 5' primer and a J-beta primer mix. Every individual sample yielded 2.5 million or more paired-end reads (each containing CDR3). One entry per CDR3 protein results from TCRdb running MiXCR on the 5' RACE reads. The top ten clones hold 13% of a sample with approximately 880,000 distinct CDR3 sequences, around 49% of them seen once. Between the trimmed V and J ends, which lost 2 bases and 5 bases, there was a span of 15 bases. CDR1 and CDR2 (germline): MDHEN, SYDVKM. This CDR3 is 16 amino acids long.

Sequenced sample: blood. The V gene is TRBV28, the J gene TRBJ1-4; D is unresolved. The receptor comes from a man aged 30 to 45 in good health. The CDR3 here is CASSLRLDGFNEKLFF. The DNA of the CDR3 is TGTGCCAGCAGTTTACGCTTGGACGGTTTCAATGAAAAACTGTTTTTT.